The 28 T cell receptor beta chains in this list originate from one sample, sequenced in a study of technical replicates of blood from a few donors. Measured with immunoSEQ multiplex PCR; TCRdb has only the in-frame clones, and not every one. Of about 15,000 clones listed, 70% to 90% were seen once; the top ten hold roughly 12%. The sample was PBMCs. The origin of the receptors is a human donor in good health.

The chain combines TRBV6-1 with TRBJ2-7; no clear D. In germline, CDR1 is MNHNS, CDR2 SASEGT. V was pared by 8 bases and J by 2 bases, with 19 bases between. The CDR3 spans 15 residues. The CDR3 sequence: CASSRGEGEAYEQYF. The CDR3 nucleotides are TGTGCCAGCTCCCGCGGAGAAGGCGAGGCCTACGAGCAGTACTTC.

The chain recombines TRBV20-1 with TRBJ1-2; D is unresolved. V was clipped by 6 bases and J by 8 bases, with 13 bases between them. Germline V gene data show CDR1 as DFQATT and CDR2 as SNEGSKA (reference sequence). This CDR3 region has 11 residues. The CDR3 region is CSAPREGGYTF. CDR3 DNA sequence: TGCAGTGCCCCCCGGGAGGGCGGCTACACCTTC.

The chain joins TRBV7-6 to TRBJ1-4, with D perhaps TRBD1 (6 bases). Trimming stripped 1 base from V and 6 bases from J, with 12 bases between. Germline V CDR1 and CDR2: SGHVS, FNYEAQ. The CDR3 spans 15 residues. For the CDR3, the DNA is TGTGCCAGCAGCTTAGAAGTGGGGGCCGATGAAAAACTGTTTTTT. Translated, it gives CASSLEVGADEKLFF.

The chain employs TRBV5-1 and TRBJ2-1; D is perhaps TRBD1 (5 bases). Germline lookup yields CDR1 SGHRS and CDR2 YFSETQ. This CDR3 has 14 residues. With 4 bases removed from V and 1 base from J, the gap between germline ends came to 9 bases. CDR3 in DNA: TGCGCCAGCAGCCTAGGGGAATCCTACAATGAGCAGTTCTTC. Protein product: CASSLGESYNEQFF.

V is TRBV7-2 and J is TRBJ2-1; 10 bases map to TRBD2. V gave up 5 bases and J gave up 6 bases; unmatched junction bases: 10. The CDR3 covers 16 residues. CDR1 is SGHTA, CDR2 FQGNSA, per germline. The CDR3 DNA reads TGTGCCAGCAGCCCATTTGCTAGCGGGGGCATCAATGAGCAGTTCTTC. Translation gives CASSPFASGGINEQFF.

The chain has TRBV7-9 and TRBJ2-7; 7 nucleotides align to TRBD1. The trim removed 5 bases at V and 7 bases at J, leaving 11 bases unmatched. The CDR3 contains 14 residues. Germline V gene data show CDR1 as SEHNR and CDR2 as FQNEAQ (reference sequence). CDR3 bases: TGTGCCAGCAGCCAGGGGACAGCGGCGCGGGAGCAGTACTTC. This codes for CASSQGTAAREQYF.

This sequence joins TRBV5-6 and TRBJ2-3, with 7 bases matching TRBD2. The CDR3 has 15 residues. Germline lookup yields CDR1 SGHDT and CDR2 YYEEEE. J was trimmed by 3 bases and V by 4 bases; bases with no gene match: 8. This chain's CDR3 is CASSAGLPGTDTQYF. The CDR3 region has the DNA TGTGCCAGCAGCGCGGGACTACCAGGGACAGATACGCAGTATTTT.

The rearrangement uses TRBV7-2 and TRBJ2-6, with D maybe TRBD1 (5 bases). The CDR3 runs 16 residues. V lost 5 bases, J lost 3 bases, and 14 bases lay in between. The germline V gene encodes CDR1 SGHTA and CDR2 FQGNSA. Written as DNA, the CDR3 is TGTGCCAGCAGCGCCTTGACAAGGGGTGGGGCCAACGTCCTGACTTTC. Translating gives CASSALTRGGANVLTF.

The J gene is TRBJ2-1, the V gene TRBV19, with D perhaps matching TRBD2 (5 bases). The CDR3 covers 14 residues. Germline CDR1 LNHDA, CDR2 SQIVND (reference sequence). V lost 3 bases to trimming and J lost 8 bases, with 14 bases between them. The chain's CDR3 is CASSITATSHEQFF. CDR3 nucleotide sequence: TGTGCCAGTAGTATTACTGCCACTAGTCATGAGCAGTTCTTC.

The chain has TRBV2 and TRBJ2-1, with 12 bases aligning to TRBD2. Germline values: CDR1 SNHLY, CDR2 FYNNEI. The V segment lost 2 bases and the J segment 7 bases; nucleotides outside the gene matches: 9. The CDR3 loop spans 17 amino acids. CDR3 DNA sequence: TGTGCCAGCAGTGAAATATTGGCTAGCGGGAGGGAGAATGAGCAGTTCTTC. It translates to CASSEILASGRENEQFF.

The V call is TRBV6-5, the J call TRBJ1-1; 11 positions agree with TRBD1. CDR3 length equals 15 residues. CDR1 and CDR2 (germline): MNHEY, SVGAGI. After removal of 4 bases from V and 10 bases from J, the junction contained 11 bases not matched to a gene. The CDR3 here is CASSFSGTGGSGAFF. Here the CDR3 DNA reads TGTGCCAGCAGTTTTTCCGGGACAGGGGGATCCGGAGCTTTCTTT.

Regarding this clone: A read error may produce the germline difference seen at one junction end. At the DNA level, this CDR3 is encoded by other sequences in the same sample as well. The chain is built from TRBV30 and TRBJ2-1; 7 nucleotides align to TRBD2. Per germline, CDR1 GTSNPN and CDR2 SVGIG (reference sequence). The CDR3 has 20 amino acids. CDR3 amino acids: CAWTSRWGRAGPSSYNEQFF. DNA for the CDR3: TGTGCTTGGACTTCCCGATGGGGTAGAGCGGGACCTTCCTCCTACAATGAGCAGTTCTTC.

This chain joins TRBV6-1 and TRBJ2-5; TRBD2 aligns across 8 bases. V lost 6 bases, J lost 1 base, and 4 bases stayed unmatched. Germline assignment: CDR1 MNHNS and CDR2 SASEGT. The CDR3 covers 14 residues. The CDR3 protein is CASRPGLAQETQYF. CDR3 nucleotides: TGTGCCAGCAGACCCGGACTAGCCCAAGAGACCCAGTACTTC.

This sequence joins TRBV7-2 and TRBJ2-2; a possible D gene is TRBD1 (5 bases). Trimming left V 1 base short and J 3 bases short, with 9 bases between. CDR3 length equals 15 residues. Germline V gene data show CDR1 as SGHTA and CDR2 as FQGNSA. The CDR3 DNA reads as TGTGCCAGCAGCTTAGGAGGCAGGGACACCGGGGAGCTGTTTTTT. Its translation is CASSLGGRDTGELFF.

V usage is TRBV18 and J usage is TRBJ2-2, with 7 bases fitting TRBD2. The germline V gene has CDR1 KGHSH and CDR2 LQKENI. The CDR3 is 15 residues long. Trimming cost V 6 bases and J 6 bases; bases outside gene matches: 10. CDR3 sequence: CASSRDYRGSGELFF. DNA for the CDR3: TGTGCCAGCTCGCGGGACTACCGAGGGTCCGGGGAGCTGTTTTTT.

The chain employs TRBV13 and TRBJ1-2; 7 nucleotides align to TRBD1. V lost 2 bases to trimming and J lost 6 bases; unmatched junction nucleotides: 3. This CDR3 is 13 amino acids long. Germline V gene lookup returns CDR1 PRHDT and CDR2 FYEKMQ (reference sequence). The CDR3 DNA reads TGTGCCAGCAGCTTACAGGGGGTTGATGGCTACACCTTC. Protein product: CASSLQGVDGYTF.

This clone was picked up one time. This chain uses TRBV5-1 with TRBJ2-7; 9 nucleotides match TRBD1. Losses at the gene ends were 4 bases for V and 6 bases for J; bases not matched to a gene: 11. The CDR3 has 15 residues. Germline loops: CDR1 SGHRS, CDR2 YFSETQ. CDR3 residues: CASSQSQGAGGEQYF. The DNA of the CDR3 is TGCGCCAGCAGCCAGTCACAGGGGGCAGGAGGCGAGCAGTACTTC.

The V gene is TRBV29-1, the J gene TRBJ1-1; tentatively, D is TRBD1 (6 bases). Trimming shortened V by 6 bases and J by 4 bases, and 21 bases separated the two germline ends. Germline V gene sequence: CDR1 SQVTM, CDR2 ANQGSEA. The CDR3 runs to 15 residues. The CDR3 here is CSVHTNRAPVTEAFF. Here the CDR3 DNA reads TGCAGCGTCCATACCAACAGGGCCCCCGTCACTGAAGCTTTCTTT.

This clone came up a few times. The chain has TRBV15 and TRBJ1-2; 7 nucleotides agree with TRBD1. The CDR3 has 13 amino acids. CDR1 is LNHNV and CDR2 is YYDKDF in the germline V gene (reference sequence). The trim removed 3 bases at V and 3 bases at J, leaving 1 base unmatched. The CDR3: CATSSGTDYGYTF. The CDR3 nucleotides are TGTGCCACCAGCAGCGGGACAGACTATGGCTACACCTTC.

This clone is a singleton in its sample. The chain recombines TRBV7-6 with TRBJ2-1; no clear D. Germline V lookup: CDR1 SGHVS, CDR2 FNYEAQ. V lost 0 bases and J 4 bases, leaving 7 bases between the germline ends. This CDR3 spans 14 amino acids. CDR3 nucleotide sequence: TGTGCCAGCAGCTTAGCTGACATGTACAATGAGCAGTTCTTC. Protein: CASSLADMYNEQFF.

The chain is built from TRBV7-9 and TRBJ2-3, with TRBD1 matching over 8 bases. V lost 3 bases to trimming and J lost 5 bases; unmatched junction nucleotides: 7. Looked up from germline, CDR1 is SEHNR and CDR2 is FQNEAQ (reference sequence). The CDR3 consists of 15 residues. CDR3 region: CASSFRTGSGDTQYF. As DNA, the CDR3 is TGTGCCAGCAGCTTTCGGACAGGGAGCGGAGATACGCAGTATTTT. Full variable domain (rest looked up from reference TRBV7-9 and TRBJ2-3): DTGVSQNPRHKITKRGQNVTFRCDPISEHNRLYWYRQTLGQGPEFLTYFQNEAQLEKSRLLSDRFSAERPKGSFSTLEIQRTEQGDSAMYLCASSFRTGSGDTQYFGPGTRLTVL.

The table lists this clone with a count of one. The rearrangement joins TRBV7-2 to TRBJ2-1; 10 bases match TRBD2. The V segment lost 2 bases and the J segment 5 bases; nucleotides outside the gene matches: 9. The CDR3 is made up of 17 amino acids. Germline V lookup: CDR1 SGHTA, CDR2 FQGNSA. The CDR3 coding sequence is TGTGCCAGCAGCTTAAGAAATCCTCTAGCGGGAGACAATGAGCAGTTCTTC. Translated, it gives CASSLRNPLAGDNEQFF.

This chain uses TRBV6-6 with TRBJ1-4; 7 nucleotides align to TRBD1. Germline CDR1 and CDR2: MNHNY and SVGAGI (reference sequence). CDR3 size: 16 residues. Unmatched junction bases numbered 7, after V lost 5 bases and J lost 1 base. The CDR3 DNA reads TGTGCCAGCAGTAATCAGGGGGTTGGAACTAATGAAAAACTGTTTTTT. Protein: CASSNQGVGTNEKLFF.

The chain links TRBV18 to TRBJ1-4, with 7 bases fitting TRBD1. Trimming cost V 3 bases and J 6 bases; bases outside gene matches: 7. CDR1 is KGHSH and CDR2 is LQKENI in the germline V gene. CDR3 size: 15 residues. CDR3 amino acids: CASSPRQGGDEKLFF. The DNA of the CDR3 is TGTGCCAGCTCACCCCGACAGGGAGGAGATGAAAAACTGTTTTTT.

This sequence joins TRBV28 and TRBJ1-2, with D tentatively TRBD1 (5 bases). Between the trimmed V and J ends, which lost 4 bases and 4 bases, there was a span of 16 bases. Germline V gene data show CDR1 as MDHEN and CDR2 as SYDVKM. This CDR3 is 15 amino acids long. DNA of the CDR3: TGTGCCAGCAGTTCCGACAGTACCCACTTCTATGGCTACACCTTC. Protein: CASSSDSTHFYGYTF.

The V call is TRBV28, the J call TRBJ1-1; possible D gene TRBD1, 5 bases. The CDR3 has 12 amino acids. Trimming left V 6 bases short and J 4 bases short, with 9 bases between. Germline V lookup: CDR1 MDHEN, CDR2 SYDVKM. The DNA for the CDR3 is TGTGCCAGCAGCCAGACAGTCACTGAAGCTTTCTTT. Its protein is CASSQTVTEAFF.

The CDR3 sequence is CASSITGDTEAFF. CDR3 DNA sequence: TGTGCCAGTAGTATAACCGGGGACACTGAAGCTTTCTTT. The J gene is TRBJ1-1, the V gene TRBV19, with no clear D. CDR3 length: 13 residues. The germline CDR1 and CDR2 sequences are LNHDA and SQIVND (reference sequence). Trimming removed 2 bases at V and 3 bases at J, with 7 bases between.

The gene calls are TRBV5-1 and TRBJ2-1; perhaps TRBD2 as D (6 bases). The CDR3 spans 16 residues. With 0 bases removed from V and 3 bases from J, the gap between germline ends came to 13 bases. Germline V gene sequence: CDR1 SGHRS, CDR2 YFSETQ. The chain's CDR3 is CASSLASGGIYNEQFF. CDR3 nucleotides: TGCGCCAGCAGCTTGGCCTCAGGCGGGATCTACAATGAGCAGTTCTTC.